This T cell receptor (beta chain) derives from a study of blood T cell repertoires in COVID-19. Study context: COVID-19 samples, acute and convalescent, were from the United States, Italy and Spain.

In the authors' methods: Nucleated cell number was recorded as an estimate derived from reference gene primer amplification. Profiled with immunoSEQ multiplex PCR; TCRdb holds only in-frame clones, not every one. From that table come the V and J calls and clone size; the DNA was used to work out D and trimming. The table has about 170,000 clones, 86% seen once; the top ten hold around 3.3%. Germline CDR1 reads MNHEY; CDR2 reads SMNVEV (reference sequence). Trimming removed 4 bases from V and 2 bases from J; junction bases left unmatched: 1. This CDR3 contains 16 residues. The source is a man in his 70s with acute or convalescent COVID-19. This sequence joins TRBV27 and TRBJ2-1; 14 nucleotides line up with TRBD2. Specimen: peripheral blood. CDR3 residues: CASSSGLAGAYNEQFF. The CDR3 DNA follows: TGTGCCAGCAGTTCGGGACTAGCGGGAGCCTACAATGAGCAGTTCTTC.